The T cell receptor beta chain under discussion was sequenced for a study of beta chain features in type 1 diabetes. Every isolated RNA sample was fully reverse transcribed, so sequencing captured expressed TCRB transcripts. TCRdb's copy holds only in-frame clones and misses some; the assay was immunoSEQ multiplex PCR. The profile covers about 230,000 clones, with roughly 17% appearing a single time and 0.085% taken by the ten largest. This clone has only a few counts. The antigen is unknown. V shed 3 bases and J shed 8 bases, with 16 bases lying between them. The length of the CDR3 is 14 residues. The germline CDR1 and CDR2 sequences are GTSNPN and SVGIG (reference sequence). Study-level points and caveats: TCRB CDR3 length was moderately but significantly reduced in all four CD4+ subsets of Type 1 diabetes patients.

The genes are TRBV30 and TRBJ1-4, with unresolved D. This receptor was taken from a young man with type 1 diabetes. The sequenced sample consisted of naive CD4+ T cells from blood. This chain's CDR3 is CAWRSQPLGEKLFF. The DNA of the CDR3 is TGTGCCTGGAGAAGTCAGCCCTTGGGAGAAAAACTGTTTTTT.